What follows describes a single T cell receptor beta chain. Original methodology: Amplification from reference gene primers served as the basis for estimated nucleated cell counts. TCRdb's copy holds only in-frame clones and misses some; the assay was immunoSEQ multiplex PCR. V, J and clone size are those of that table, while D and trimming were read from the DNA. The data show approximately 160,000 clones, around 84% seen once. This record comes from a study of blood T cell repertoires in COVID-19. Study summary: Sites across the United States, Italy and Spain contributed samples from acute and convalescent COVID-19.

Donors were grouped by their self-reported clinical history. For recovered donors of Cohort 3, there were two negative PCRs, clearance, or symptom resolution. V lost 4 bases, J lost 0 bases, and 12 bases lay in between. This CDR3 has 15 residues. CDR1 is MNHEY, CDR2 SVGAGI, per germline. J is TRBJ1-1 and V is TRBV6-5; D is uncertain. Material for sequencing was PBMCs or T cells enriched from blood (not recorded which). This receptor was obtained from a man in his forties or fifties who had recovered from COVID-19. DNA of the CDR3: TGTGCCAGCAGTTCCCGCCGACTCATGAACACTGAAGCTTTCTTT. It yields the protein CASSSRRLMNTEAFF.